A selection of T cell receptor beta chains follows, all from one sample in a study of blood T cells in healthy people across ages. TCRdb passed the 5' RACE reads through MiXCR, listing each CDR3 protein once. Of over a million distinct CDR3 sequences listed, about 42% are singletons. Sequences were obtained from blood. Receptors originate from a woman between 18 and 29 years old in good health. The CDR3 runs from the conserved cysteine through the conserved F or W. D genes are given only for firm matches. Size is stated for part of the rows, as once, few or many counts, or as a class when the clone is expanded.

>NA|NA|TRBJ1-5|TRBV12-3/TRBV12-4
TGTGCCAGCAGTACGGACGGGGAGATAAGCAATCAGCCCCAGCATTTT
CASSTDGEISNQPQHF
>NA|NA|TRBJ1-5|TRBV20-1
TGCAGTGCGGGAGAGGCCGCCGGGCTTGACAATCAGCCCCAGCATTTT
CSAGEAAGLDNQPQHF
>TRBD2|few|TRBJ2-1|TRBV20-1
TGCAGTGCTAGAAGCGTGGGGCTAGCGGGCTCCTACAATGAGCAGTTCTTC
CSARSVGLAGSYNEQFF
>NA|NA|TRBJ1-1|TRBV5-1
TGCGCCAGCAGCGTAGGGGGGAGCGGATCCACTGAAGCTTTCTTT
CASSVGGSGSTEAFF
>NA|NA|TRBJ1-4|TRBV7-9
TGTGCCAGCAGCGGCGGGTTCGCTAATGAAAAACTGTTTTTT
CASSGGFANEKLFF
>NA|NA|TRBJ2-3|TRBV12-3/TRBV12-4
TGTGCCAGCAATGGGCGGGGACGAATGACAAATACTCAGTATTTT
CASNGRGRMTNTQYF
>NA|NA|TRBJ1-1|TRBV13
TGTGCCAGCAGCTTCCGGGACCGTGGAGAGTCTTTCTTT
CASSFRDRGESFF
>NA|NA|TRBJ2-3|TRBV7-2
TGTGCCAGCAGCCTGGACCCTTCTATTGGCACAGATACGCAGTATTTT
CASSLDPSIGTDTQYF
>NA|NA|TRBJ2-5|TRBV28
TGTGCCAGCAGTTTTCGGGGGGCGCATTTGCGGGAGACCCAGTACTTC
CASSFRGAHLRETQYF
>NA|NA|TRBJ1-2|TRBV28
TGTGCCAGCAGTGTATGGGAGGGGTCAGGTTATGGCTACACCTTC
CASSVWEGSGYGYTF
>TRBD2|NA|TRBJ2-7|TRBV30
TGTGCCTGGAGCAGCGGGAGCCCCTCCTACGAGCAGTACTTC
CAWSSGSPSYEQYF
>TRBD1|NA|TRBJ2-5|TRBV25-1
TGTGCCAGCATGGATCAGGGGGCCGAAGAGACCCAGTACTTC
CASMDQGAEETQYF
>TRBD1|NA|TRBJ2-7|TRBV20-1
TGCAGTGCTTGGGACAGGGGGACTAACGAGCAGTACTTC
CSAWDRGTNEQYF
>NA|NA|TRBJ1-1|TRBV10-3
TGTGCCATCAGTGACAGGGGAAGGGTCACTGGAGCTTTCTTT
CAISDRGRVTGAFF
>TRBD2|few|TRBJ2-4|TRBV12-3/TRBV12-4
TGTGCCAGCAGTTCGGGGGGAGAAGTCAAAAACATTCAGTACTTC
CASSSGGEVKNIQYF
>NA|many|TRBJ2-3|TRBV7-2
TGTGCCAGCAGTTTAGGAGGGGGCCTAGATACGCAGTATTTT
CASSLGGGLDTQYF
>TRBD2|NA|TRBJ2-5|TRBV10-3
TGTGCCATCAGTGATTTCCCTCCTAGCGGGGGGTCCAATCAAGAGACCCAGTACTTC
CAISDFPPSGGSNQETQYF
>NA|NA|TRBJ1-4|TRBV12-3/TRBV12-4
TGTGCCAGCACCCTGGGACGCTCTAATGAAAAACTGTTTTTT
CASTLGRSNEKLFF